This TCR beta chain derives from a study of follicular helper T cells after annual influenza vaccination. Background on the study: Some donors were sampled over the 2013-2014, 2014-2015 and 2015-2016 vaccinations.

To note about this clone: Its antigen remains unidentified.

This sample's time point: 2015-2016 season, 7 days after influenza vaccination. General study results and limits: Most later recoveries of Day 7 ICOS+CD38+ clones were ICOS-CD38- cTfh.

TCRdb's copy holds only in-frame clones and misses some; the assay was immunoSEQ multiplex PCR. The data contain around 6,200 clones, around 80% of them singletons. The source material was CXCR5- memory CD4+ T cells sorted from blood, sampled 7 days after influenza vaccination. The sequence was obtained from an adult who received the influenza vaccine.

CDR3 coding DNA: TGTGCCAGCAGCCCGGGACAGATCGGGAATCAGCCCCAGCATTTT. Translated, it gives CASSPGQIGNQPQHF. The J gene is TRBJ1-5, the V gene TRBV28, with TRBD1 matching over 7 bases. The CDR3 covers 15 residues. V shed 6 bases and J 4 bases; nucleotides not matched to a gene: 9. Germline values: CDR1 MDHEN, CDR2 SYDVKM.